The clone carrying this TCR beta chain came up many times. The antigen is undetermined. Stated time point: longitudinal time-point 3. Among the participants, healthy controls were blood bank volunteers in Maryland, USA. Sequencing runs each yielded over 190 million TCR-beta sequences from 15-18 subjects. A single record per CDR3 protein comes from TCRdb applying MiXCR to the 5' RACE reads. The sample has around 42,000 distinct CDR3 sequences; roughly 13% are singletons. The V and J ends lost 5 bases and 5 bases respectively, with 15 bases between them. The CDR3 consists of 14 residues. In germline, CDR1 is MNHEY, CDR2 SMNVEV (reference sequence). These data are taken from a study of neurological immune-mediated disorders. Broader study findings: There were no CDR3 amino acid sequences shared by expanded clones across subjects, a result suggesting private repertoires in all groups. Expansion of TCR clones was greatest in HTLV-1-associated myelopathy and smallest in multiple sclerosis, where it fell below that of healthy controls.

The TCR comes from a man aged 25 to 40 in good health. The chain employs TRBV27 and TRBJ2-5; tentatively, D is TRBD2 (5 bases). The sequenced material came from PBMCs. The CDR3 region has the DNA TGTGCCAGCAGTCCCGGGGTTAGAGGGGAGACCCAGTACTTC. Protein sequence: CASSPGVRGETQYF.